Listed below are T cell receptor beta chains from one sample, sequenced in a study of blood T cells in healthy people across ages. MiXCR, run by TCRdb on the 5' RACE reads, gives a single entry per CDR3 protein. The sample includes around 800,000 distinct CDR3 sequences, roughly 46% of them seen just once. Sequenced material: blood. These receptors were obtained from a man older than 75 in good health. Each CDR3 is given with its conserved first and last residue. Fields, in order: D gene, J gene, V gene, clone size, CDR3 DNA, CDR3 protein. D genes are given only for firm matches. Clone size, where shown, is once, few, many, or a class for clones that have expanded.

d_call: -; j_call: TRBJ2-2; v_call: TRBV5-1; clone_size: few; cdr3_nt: TGCGCCAGCAGCTTGTTCGCCGGGGAGCTGTTTTTT; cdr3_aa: CASSLFAGELFF
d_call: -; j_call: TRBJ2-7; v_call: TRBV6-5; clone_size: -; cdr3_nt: TGTGCCAACAGTTCCCTCGGTCAAACCTACGAGCAGTACTTC; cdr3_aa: CANSSLGQTYEQYF
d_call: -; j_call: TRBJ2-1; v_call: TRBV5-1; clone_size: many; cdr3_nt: TGCGCCAGCAGCTTGGGTGGGGCCAGCTCCTACAATGAGCAGTTCTTC; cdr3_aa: CASSLGGASSYNEQFF
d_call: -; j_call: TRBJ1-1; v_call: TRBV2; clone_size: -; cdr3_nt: TGTGCCAGCAGTGACCCGCACACTGAAGCTTTCTTT; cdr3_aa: CASSDPHTEAFF
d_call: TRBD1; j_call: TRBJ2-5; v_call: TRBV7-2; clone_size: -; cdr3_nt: TGTGCCAGCAGCTGGACAGGTAGAGAAGAGACCCAGTACTTC; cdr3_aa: CASSWTGREETQYF
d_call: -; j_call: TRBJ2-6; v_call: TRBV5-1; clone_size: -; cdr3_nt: TGCGCCAGCAGCTGGGGGGAAACTTCTGGGGCCAACGTCCTGACTTTC; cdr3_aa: CASSWGETSGANVLTF
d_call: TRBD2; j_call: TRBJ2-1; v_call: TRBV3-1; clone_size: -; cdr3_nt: TGTGCCAGCAGCCCATCAGCTAGCGGGAGGAGGGGTGAGCAGTTCTTC; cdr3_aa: CASSPSASGRRGEQFF
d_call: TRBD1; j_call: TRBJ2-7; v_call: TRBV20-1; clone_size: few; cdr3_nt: TGCAGTGCTAGAGCATTCGGGACAGGATTTAGGAACTACGAGCAGTACTTC; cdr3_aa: CSARAFGTGFRNYEQYF
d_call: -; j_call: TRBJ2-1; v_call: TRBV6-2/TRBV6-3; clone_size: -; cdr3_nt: TGTGCCAGCACCATACGGGAGCCCTCCTACAAGGAGCAGTTCTTC; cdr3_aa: CASTIREPSYKEQFF
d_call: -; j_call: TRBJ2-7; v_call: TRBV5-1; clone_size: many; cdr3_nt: TGCGCCAGCAGCTGGACACCAACCTACGAGCAGTACTTC; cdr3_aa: CASSWTPTYEQYF
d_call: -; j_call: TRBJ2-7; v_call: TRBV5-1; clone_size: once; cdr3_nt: TGCGCCAGCAGCTTGCCCGATAAGGACGAGCAGTACTTC; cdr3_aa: CASSLPDKDEQYF
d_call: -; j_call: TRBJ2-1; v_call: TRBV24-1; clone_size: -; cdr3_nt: TGTGCCACCAGTGATTCGTGGGGGGACGGCTATTACAATGAGCAGTTCTTC; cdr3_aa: CATSDSWGDGYYNEQFF
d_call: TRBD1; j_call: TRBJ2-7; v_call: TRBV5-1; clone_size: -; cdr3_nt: TGCGCCAGCAGCGGGACAGGGCTCACCTACGAGCAGTACTTC; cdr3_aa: CASSGTGLTYEQYF
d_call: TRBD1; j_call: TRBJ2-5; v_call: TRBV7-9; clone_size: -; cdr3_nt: TGTGCCAGCAGCTTACCGGGACAGCCTACCCAAGAGACCCAGTACTTC; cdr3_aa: CASSLPGQPTQETQYF
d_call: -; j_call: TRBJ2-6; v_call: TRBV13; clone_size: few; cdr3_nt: TGTGCCAGCAGCCCCCTAATATTCAACTCTGGGGCCAACGTCCTGACTTTC; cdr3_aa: CASSPLIFNSGANVLTF
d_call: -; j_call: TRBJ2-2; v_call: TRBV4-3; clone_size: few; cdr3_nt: TGCGCCAGCAGCCATTTAAGGGGGACAACGAACACCGGGGAGCTGTTTTTT; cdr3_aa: CASSHLRGTTNTGELFF
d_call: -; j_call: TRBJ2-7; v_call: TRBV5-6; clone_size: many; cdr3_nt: TGTGCCAGCAGCTTGATGCGGGTTCCCTACGAGCAGTACTTC; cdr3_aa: CASSLMRVPYEQYF
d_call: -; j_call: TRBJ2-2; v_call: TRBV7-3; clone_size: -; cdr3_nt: TGTGCCAGCAGCTTTGATCGGGGCCTCACCGGGGAGCTGTTTTTT; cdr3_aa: CASSFDRGLTGELFF
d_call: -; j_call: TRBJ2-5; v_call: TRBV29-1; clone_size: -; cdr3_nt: TGCAGCGTTTCGGCTTGGCCCCAAGAGACCCAGTACTTC; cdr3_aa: CSVSAWPQETQYF
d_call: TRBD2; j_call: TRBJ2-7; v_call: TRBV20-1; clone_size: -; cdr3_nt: TGCAGTGCTAGGCGACTAGCGGGCGAGCAGTACTTC; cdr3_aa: CSARRLAGEQYF